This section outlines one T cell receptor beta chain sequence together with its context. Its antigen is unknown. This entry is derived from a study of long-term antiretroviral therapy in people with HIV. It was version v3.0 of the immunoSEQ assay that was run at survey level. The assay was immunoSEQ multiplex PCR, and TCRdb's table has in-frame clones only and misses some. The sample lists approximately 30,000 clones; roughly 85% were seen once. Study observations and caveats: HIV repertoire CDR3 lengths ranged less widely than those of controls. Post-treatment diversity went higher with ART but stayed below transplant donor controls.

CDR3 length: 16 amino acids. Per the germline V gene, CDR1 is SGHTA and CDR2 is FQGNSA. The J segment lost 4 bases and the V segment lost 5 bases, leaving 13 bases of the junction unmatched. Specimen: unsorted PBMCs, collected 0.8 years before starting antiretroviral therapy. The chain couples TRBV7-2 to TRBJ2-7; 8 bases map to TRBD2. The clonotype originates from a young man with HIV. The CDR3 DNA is TGTGCCAGCAGCCCGAATCGAGCGGGGGCGTCTTACGAGCAGTACTTC. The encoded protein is CASSPNRAGASYEQYF.